The clone carrying this T cell receptor (beta chain) showed up many times. Its antigen is unidentified. This sample was included in a study of Graves' ophthalmopathy and Graves' hyperthyroidism. Study-level findings and limits: It was with approximately 70% sensitivity and 72% to 75% specificity that the model predicted ophthalmopathy progression.

Amplifying from RNA transcripts, the study obtained TCR beta CDR3 regions. The authors performed first-round RT-PCR with HTBI primers and then a second-round multiplex PCR. A single record per CDR3 protein comes from TCRdb applying MiXCR to the multiplex PCR reads. The data hold under 350,000 distinct CDR3 sequences, with 15% to 20% observed a single time. Germline CDR1 and CDR2: KGHDR and SFDVKD. Trimming removed 9 bases from V and 2 bases from J; junction bases left unmatched: 12. The CDR3 runs to 15 residues. The evidence that diagnosis relied on was clinical symptoms, serum thyroxine, TRAb, thyroid ultrasound and orbital computed tomography.

The V call is TRBV24-1, the J call TRBJ2-7, with 7 bases identical to TRBD2. Sequences were obtained from peripheral blood. The source is an adult man with Graves' ophthalmopathy. CDR3 amino acids: CATGGELAKPYEQYF. CDR3 sequence (DNA): TGTGCCACCGGGGGAGAACTAGCGAAACCCTACGAGCAGTACTTC.